The 29 T cell receptor beta chains in this list originate from one sample, sequenced in a study of T-cell reconstitution after alpha-beta-depleted transplantation in children. Unique molecular identifiers were incorporated during preparation of the TCRbeta library. One entry per CDR3 protein, called by TCRdb with MiXCR from the PCR reads. The repertoire includes around 130,000 distinct CDR3 sequences, roughly 9.7% of them detected once, and 24% sits in the top ten. The sample in question was PBMCs, mostly from graft donor cells, obtained 180 days after TCRalphabeta/CD19-depleted stem cell transplant. These receptors were collected from a girl under three years old who had a stem cell transplant for combined immunodeficiency, so the T cells may come from the graft donor.

This clonotype has only a few counts. CDR3 DNA sequence: TGCAGTGCCAATCCCGAGGGGGTAAGCTACGAGCAGTACTTC. Its translation is CSANPEGVSYEQYF. This chain links TRBV20-1 with TRBJ2-7; tentatively, D is TRBD1 (6 bases). Trimming removed 6 bases at V and 3 bases at J, with 18 bases between. Germline V gene data show CDR1 as DFQATT and CDR2 as SNEGSKA (reference sequence). The CDR3 runs to 14 residues.

This clonotype was seen only a few times. This sequence joins TRBV11-2 and TRBJ2-1; 8 bases align to TRBD1. With 5 bases clipped from V and 5 bases from J, the junction kept 8 bases outside the gene matches. Germline V CDR1 and CDR2: SGHAT, FQNNGV. The CDR3 spans 15 residues. The CDR3 loop is CASSRDRGRNNEQFF. The DNA of the CDR3 is TGTGCCAGCAGCCGAGACAGGGGACGAAACAATGAGCAGTTCTTC.

This rearrangement joins TRBV2 to TRBJ2-2; 7 bases line up with TRBD1. CDR1 and CDR2 from the germline V gene are SNHLY and FYNNEI. The CDR3 is 14 residues long. V shed 6 bases and J 3 bases; nucleotides not matched to a gene: 4. Here the CDR3 reads CASRGGAHTGELFF. The CDR3 bases are TGTGCCAGCAGAGGGGGCGCACACACCGGGGAGCTGTTTTTT.

This clonotype appeared a few times. The chain combines TRBV12-3 or TRBV12-4 with TRBJ2-5; 8 positions match TRBD2. This CDR3 contains 14 residues. V shed 5 bases and J 5 bases; nucleotides not matched to a gene: 7. In nucleotides, the CDR3 is TGTGCCAGCAGTGCCGCGGGGGGCGGTGAGACCCAGTACTTC. Protein: CASSAAGGGETQYF.

The chain links TRBV5-1 to TRBJ2-1, with 8 positions matching TRBD1. The CDR3 spans 16 residues. With V trimmed by 0 bases and J by 2 bases, 4 bases remained unmatched. Germline V CDR1 and CDR2: SGHRS, YFSETQ. Here the CDR3 reads CASSLGQGATYNEQFF. The CDR3 coding sequence is TGCGCCAGCAGCTTGGGGCAGGGGGCCACCTACAATGAGCAGTTCTTC.

This clonotype was counted a few times. The chain combines TRBV5-1 with TRBJ2-5; a weak D match, TRBD1 (5 bases). With 0 bases removed from V and 2 bases from J, the gap between germline ends came to 8 bases. Germline V CDR1 and CDR2: SGHRS, YFSETQ. The length of the CDR3 is 14 residues. In nucleotides, the CDR3 is TGCGCCAGCAGCTTGGGGGGCTTTCAAGAGACCCAGTACTTC. The encoded protein is CASSLGGFQETQYF.

The chain uses TRBV5-1 and TRBJ1-5; D uncertain. V lost 4 bases to trimming and J lost 0 bases, with 5 bases between them. The CDR3 loop spans 13 amino acids. CDR1 SGHRS and CDR2 YFSETQ come from the germline V gene. CDR3 sequence (DNA): TGCGCCAGCAGCAAAAATAGCAATCAGCCCCAGCATTTT. Translated, it gives CASSKNSNQPQHF.

This clonotype showed up just a few times. V and J are TRBV20-1 and TRBJ2-3, with D unresolved. V was cut by 2 bases and J by 6 bases, with 9 bases left in between. Germline loops: CDR1 DFQATT, CDR2 SNEGSKA (reference sequence). CDR3 length: 12 amino acids. The CDR3 reads CSARTSADTQYF. The CDR3 DNA follows: TGCAGTGCTAGAACCTCTGCTGATACGCAGTATTTT.

This chain joins TRBV7-8 and TRBJ1-6; 7 positions match TRBD1. CDR1 is SGHVS and CDR2 is FQNEAQ in the germline V gene. With 8 bases clipped from V and 9 bases from J, the junction kept 7 bases outside the gene matches. CDR3 length equals 13 residues. CDR3 nucleotide sequence: TGTGCCAGCGGTGACAGGGTTCCTTCACCCCTCCACTTT. Amino acids: CASGDRVPSPLHF.

The J gene is TRBJ2-5, the V gene TRBV20-1; no firm D call. Deletions cut 8 bases from V and 0 bases from J, with 10 bases between. The CDR3 runs to 12 residues. CDR1 is DFQATT and CDR2 is SNEGSKA in the germline V gene (reference sequence). CDR3 DNA sequence: TGCAGTCTCGAGCTGTACCAAGAGACCCAGTACTTC. Amino acids: CSLELYQETQYF.

This clonotype was detected a few times. The CDR3 loop is CSARDLGGEADTQYF. The CDR3 DNA follows: TGCAGTGCTAGAGATCTAGGTGGGGAGGCAGATACGCAGTATTTT. V is TRBV20-1 and J is TRBJ2-3, with D possibly TRBD2 on 6 matching bases. The CDR3 consists of 15 residues. Trimming pared 0 bases from V and 4 bases from J, leaving 14 bases between. Germline CDR1 reads DFQATT; CDR2 reads SNEGSKA (reference sequence).

This clonotype was seen only a few times. V and J are TRBV7-2 and TRBJ1-4, with D unclear. Germline values: CDR1 SGHTA, CDR2 FQGNSA. CDR3 size: 14 residues. Deletions cut 1 base from V and 6 bases from J, with 9 bases between. CDR3 sequence reads: CASSLGGGYEKLFF. CDR3 sequence (DNA): TGTGCCAGCAGCTTAGGAGGAGGGTATGAAAAACTGTTTTTT.

V usage is TRBV7-8 and J usage is TRBJ2-5, with 11 bases aligning to TRBD1. J lost 3 bases, V lost 2 bases, and 8 bases had no gene match. Looked up from germline, CDR1 is SGHVS and CDR2 is FQNEAQ. The CDR3 extends over 17 amino acids. In DNA form, the CDR3 reads TGTGCCAGCAGCTTAAGGGGGCCGGGACAGGGGGAAGAGACCCAGTACTTC. It yields the protein CASSLRGPGQGEETQYF.

This clonotype was picked up a small number of times. V usage is TRBV6-5 and J usage is TRBJ2-5; 9 bases are a match to TRBD2. CDR1 and CDR2 from the germline V gene are MNHEY and SVGAGI. V was pared by 4 bases and J by 4 bases, with 7 bases of the junction left unmatched. This CDR3 has 15 amino acids. DNA of the CDR3: TGTGCCAGCAGTTCCCCAGCGGGGGGAGGAGAGACCCAGTACTTC. Its translation is CASSSPAGGGETQYF.

This rearrangement joins TRBV20-1 to TRBJ1-5, with unresolved D. V lost 3 bases and J 0 bases, leaving 12 bases between the germline ends. The CDR3 consists of 15 residues. CDR1 and CDR2 from the germline V gene are DFQATT and SNEGSKA (reference sequence). The CDR3 region is CSARAYSYSNQPQHF. Written as DNA, the CDR3 is TGCAGTGCTAGGGCTTATTCCTATAGCAATCAGCCCCAGCATTTT.

In its sample, this clonotype was seen many times. The genes are TRBV10-3 and TRBJ1-5; D is uncertain. Trimming took off 1 base at V and 0 bases at J, with 13 bases between the two ends. From germline, CDR1 is ENHRY and CDR2 SYGVKD. CDR3 length: 17 amino acids. CDR3 loop: CAISELPPGYSNQPQHF. The CDR3 coding sequence is TGTGCCATCAGTGAGTTACCCCCGGGGTATAGCAATCAGCCCCAGCATTTT.

The table lists this clonotype with a few counts. The rearrangement links TRBV5-1 to TRBJ2-3, with D possibly matching TRBD2 (7 bases). The CDR3 consists of 15 residues. Trimming removed 2 bases at V and 3 bases at J, with 13 bases between. Germline CDR1 is SGHRS and CDR2 is YFSETQ. The CDR3, as DNA: TGCGCCAGCAGCTTCCCGGGGGGCCGAACAGATACGCAGTATTTT. Translating gives CASSFPGGRTDTQYF.

There are many counts of this clonotype. The chain has TRBV12-3 or TRBV12-4 and TRBJ2-1; possibly TRBD2 for D (6 bases). Trimming left V 4 bases short and J 4 bases short, with 17 bases between. The CDR3 totals 16 residues. CDR3 residues: CASSSQGLTFYNEQFF. As DNA, the CDR3 is TGTGCCAGCAGTTCGCAAGGACTAACCTTTTACAATGAGCAGTTCTTC.

This clonotype was detected a few times. The genes are TRBV27 and TRBJ1-6; D is ambiguous. Germline values: CDR1 MNHEY, CDR2 SMNVEV (reference sequence). V lost 5 bases and J 0 bases, leaving 11 bases between the germline ends. The CDR3 is 16 residues long. The CDR3: CASSGRASSYNSPLHF. The CDR3 DNA reads TGTGCCAGCAGTGGTCGCGCTAGCTCCTATAATTCACCCCTCCACTTT.

The V gene is TRBV12-3 or TRBV12-4, the J gene TRBJ2-7; no reliable D call. V lost 5 bases and J 6 bases, leaving 11 bases between the germline ends. This CDR3 comprises 12 residues. The CDR3 nucleotides are TGTGCCAGCAGTCCCACAGTACGCGAGCAGTACTTC. As protein: CASSPTVREQYF.

This clonotype was seen at least ten times. The chain couples TRBV12-3 or TRBV12-4 to TRBJ2-7, with D uncertain. The CDR3 is 11 residues long. The V and J ends lost 3 bases and 4 bases respectively, with 4 bases between them. The CDR3 loop reads CASSFRYEQYF. In nucleotides, the CDR3 is TGTGCCAGCAGTTTCCGTTACGAGCAGTACTTC.

The chain recombines TRBV27 with TRBJ1-6; no clear D gene. The CDR3 consists of 15 residues. Per the germline V gene, CDR1 is MNHEY and CDR2 is SMNVEV (reference sequence). Trimming took 5 bases from V and 8 from J, leaving 16 bases between them. CDR3 nucleotides: TGTGCCAGCAGTAAACAGCTCCCAGCGGATTCACCCCTCCACTTT. It translates to CASSKQLPADSPLHF.

This chain uses TRBV13 with TRBJ2-7; 9 bases fit TRBD1. The CDR3 is 14 amino acids. Germline V CDR1 and CDR2: PRHDT, FYEKMQ (reference sequence). J lost 7 bases, V lost 2 bases, and 6 bases had no gene match. The CDR3 spells CASSLSSTGGEQYF. The CDR3 nucleotides are TGTGCCAGCAGCTTATCCTCGACAGGGGGTGAGCAGTACTTC. Together with reference TRBV13 and TRBJ2-7, the CDR3 gives the full variable domain: AAGVIQSPRHLIKEKRETATLKCYPIPRHDTVYWYQQGPGQDPQFLISFYEKMQSDKGSIPDRFSAQQFSDYHSELNMSSLELGDSALYFCASSLSSTGGEQYFGPGTRLTVT.

This clonotype has a handful of counts. The V and J genes are TRBV27 and TRBJ2-2; D is unresolved. CDR3 size: 15 residues. Trimming left V 1 base short and J 2 bases short, with 8 bases between. Germline lookup yields CDR1 MNHEY and CDR2 SMNVEV (reference sequence). CDR3 protein: CASSLWVFNTGELFF. For the CDR3, the DNA is TGTGCCAGCAGTTTATGGGTCTTCAACACCGGGGAGCTGTTTTTT.

The V gene is TRBV6-1, the J gene TRBJ2-7; 8 bases fit TRBD1. Germline CDR1 reads MNHNS; CDR2 reads SASEGT. The CDR3 is 13 residues long. After removal of 8 bases from V and 3 bases from J, the junction contained 6 bases not matched to a gene. CDR3 DNA: TGTGCCAGCGGCAGAGACAGGGGCTACGAGCAGTACTTC. Translated: CASGRDRGYEQYF.

The gene calls are TRBV4-2 and TRBJ1-2; 10 bases agree with TRBD1. Germline V gene data show CDR1 as LGHNA and CDR2 as YNFKEQ. The CDR3 is 13 amino acids. With V trimmed by 4 bases and J by 6 bases, 2 bases remained unmatched. CDR3 loop: CASSPGQGHGYTF. The CDR3 DNA is TGTGCCAGCAGCCCGGGACAGGGGCATGGCTACACCTTC.

This chain uses TRBV5-6 with TRBJ2-2; TRBD2 might be the D (6 bases). The germline V gene encodes CDR1 SGHDT and CDR2 YYEEEE. Trimming stripped 2 bases from V and 4 bases from J, with 12 bases between. There are 15 residues in the CDR3. The CDR3 loop is CASSFLAFLTGELFF. In nucleotides, the CDR3 is TGTGCCAGCAGCTTCCTAGCGTTCCTCACCGGGGAGCTGTTTTTT.

V and J are TRBV20-1 and TRBJ2-3; D uncertain. Trimming left V 6 bases short and J 8 bases short, with 9 bases between. The V gene's germline CDR1 is DFQATT and CDR2 SNEGSKA (reference sequence). The CDR3 contains 10 residues. The CDR3 DNA sequence: TGCAGTGCGTTCGAGGTTACGCAGTATTTT. It is translated as CSAFEVTQYF.

V usage is TRBV25-1 and J usage is TRBJ2-7; D uncertain. Germline V lookup: CDR1 MGHDK, CDR2 SYGVNS. V lost 3 bases and J lost 2, with 11 bases in between. The CDR3 spans 14 residues. For the CDR3, the DNA is TGTGCCAGCAGTGACCCCCGCCGGACCTACGAGCAGTACTTC. As protein: CASSDPRRTYEQYF.